A selection of T cell receptor beta chains follows, all from one sample in a study of T cells after posttransplantation cyclophosphamide. The protocol was immunoSEQ multiplex PCR, while the TCRdb copy is restricted to in-frame clones and leaves out a portion. Counted here are about 22,000 clones, 95% to 98% occurring once; the ten biggest clones make up about 0.15%. Source material: naive CD4+ T cells sorted from PBMCs. These receptors all stem from a man aged 45 to 65 in good health, CMV-negative, and a related stem cell transplant donor. CDR3s include the opening cysteine and the closing phenylalanine or tryptophan.

j_gene,v_gene,len,CDR3aa
TRBJ1-6,TRBV11-1,15,CASSPRQGNNSPLHF
TRBJ2-1,TRBV5-1,13,CASRASSYNEQFF
TRBJ2-3,TRBV11-3,14,CASSKDRDTDTQYF
TRBJ1-1,TRBV11-2,14,CASSLRAGNTEAFF
TRBJ1-3,TRBV7-8,17,CASSPMAGTGSGNTIYF
TRBJ1-5,TRBV28,14,CASSRGQANQPQHF
TRBJ1-5,TRBV7-2,12,CASSLLLQPQHF
TRBJ1-4,TRBV7-6,14,CASSLGTGREKLFF
TRBJ2-3,TRBV7-9,18,CASSPRGQGVLVTDTQYF
TRBJ2-1,TRBV7-3,19,CASSLTSLAGGQGNNEQFF
TRBJ2-1,TRBV9,15,CASSVASGRGNEQFF
TRBJ1-1,TRBV18,14,CASSPMDRNTEAFF
TRBJ2-3,TRBV2,13,CASSGQGADTQYF
TRBJ2-7,TRBV18,15,CASSPTSASSYEQYF
TRBJ1-2,TRBV23-1,14,CASSQSGAGSGYTF
TRBJ2-7,TRBV7-2,14,CASSLVAGAREQYF
TRBJ2-2,TRBV5-1,16,CASSLLGLAGAGELFF
TRBJ2-3,TRBV27,13,CASSVGTADTQYF
TRBJ2-1,TRBV5-1,15,CASSLDRTSGNEQFF
TRBJ1-4,TRBV28,15,CASSVWNSDHEKLFF
TRBJ1-2,TRBV6-4,15,CASSEFSGQGFGYTF
TRBJ2-1,TRBV5-6,13,CASSLGRVNEQFF
TRBJ2-3,TRBV9,17,CASSPGTSGGFTDTQYF
TRBJ2-7,TRBV9,16,CASSQGAGLPTYEQYF
TRBJ1-3,TRBV7-8,16,CASTPEGWSSGNTIYF
TRBJ1-4,TRBV19,17,CASSIVPFRSPRGKLFF
TRBJ1-1,TRBV7-3,15,CASSNTATGNTEAFF
TRBJ2-3,TRBV5-1,15,CASSSGTSGTDTQYF
TRBJ2-1,TRBV11-2,15,CASSLQVSSYNEQFF
TRBJ2-2,TRBV7-3,16,CASSLNQGGSAGELFF
TRBJ1-2,TRBV5-1,13,CASSVEGTTGYTF
TRBJ2-7,TRBV7-2,13,CASSLSSSYEQYF
TRBJ2-7,TRBV5-1,13,CASSWNPGVEQYF
TRBJ1-2,TRBV2,13,CASSEARQGGYTF
TRBJ1-5,TRBV5-8,14,CASSLGQLNQPQHF
TRBJ2-3,TRBV19,16,CASSPNRGQGTDTQYF
TRBJ2-7,TRBV9,15,CASSGGGQGAYEQYF
TRBJ2-7,TRBV19,13,CASSIEGAYEQYF
TRBJ2-5,TRBV2,13,CASRGGQGQTQYF
TRBJ2-4,TRBV6-6,14,CASRYGTGKDIQYF
TRBJ2-5,TRBV29-1,13,CSACPGRGETQYF
TRBJ1-1,TRBV6-5,14,CASRPTGRITEAFF
TRBJ1-2,TRBV9,15,CASSSRGGGGYGYTF
TRBJ1-2,TRBV5-1,14,CASSPGTGNRGYTF
TRBJ1-5,TRBV11-2,16,CASSLRGGTNNQPQHF
TRBJ2-1,TRBV10-3,16,CAISEWDKGIYNEQFF
TRBJ2-7,TRBV7-3,17,CASSLTGGGTSGYEQYF
TRBJ1-1,TRBV9,17,CASSATTGVQPNTEAFF
TRBJ2-1,TRBV9,15,CASSGQGRDDNEQFF
TRBJ2-5,TRBV4-1,13,CASGLAGAETQYF
TRBJ2-7,TRBV10-3,16,CAISKGLAGSSYEQYF
TRBJ1-2,TRBV20-1,11,CSARSGDLYTF
TRBJ2-7,TRBV6-6,13,CASYSGGTYEQYF
TRBJ1-3,TRBV5-1,17,CASSASPSGGAGNTIYF